A single sample gave rise to the 10 T cell receptor beta chains below, sequenced in a study of blood T cells in healthy people across ages. For the second PCR, which ran for about 6 to 11 cycles, a sample-barcoded 5' primer and a J-beta primer mix were used. Using its own MiXCR run on the 5' RACE reads, TCRdb lists one record per CDR3 protein. The table has approximately 800,000 distinct CDR3 sequences, roughly 25% seen once; the top ten hold under 4.5%. Separately, the same data were catalogued under a study of T cells of mothers and their children.

Sequencing was carried out using blood. All receptors come from a boy younger than 18 in good health.

The chain uses TRBV29-1 and TRBJ2-2; possibly TRBD1 for D (6 bases). CDR1 and CDR2 (germline): SQVTM, ANQGSEA. The ends were cut back, 4 bases at V and 7 bases at J, with 10 bases in the middle. The CDR3 spans 12 residues. In nucleotides, the CDR3 is TGCAGCGTTGGCCAGGGGTACGGGGAGCTGTTTTTT. Its protein is CSVGQGYGELFF.

This chain connects TRBV20-1 to TRBJ1-4; TRBD1 might be the D (6 bases). This CDR3 is 14 amino acids long. Germline V gene sequence: CDR1 DFQATT, CDR2 SNEGSKA (reference sequence). V dropped 6 bases and J dropped 3 bases, with 14 bases sitting between them. In nucleotides, the CDR3 is TGCAGTGCAAAGAGGGGGGCGGCTAATGAAAAACTGTTTTTT. This translates into CSAKRGAANEKLFF.

This clonotype was seen just once. The chain couples TRBV5-5 to TRBJ1-5; 10 nucleotides align to TRBD1. The CDR3 sequence is 17 residues long. Germline CDR1 SGHKS, CDR2 YYEKEE (reference sequence). V shed 0 bases and J 0 bases; nucleotides not matched to a gene: 3. CDR3 sequence: CASSLGQGAFSNQPQHF. As DNA, the CDR3 is TGTGCCAGCAGCTTGGGACAGGGGGCGTTTAGCAATCAGCCCCAGCATTTT.

This chain connects TRBV28 to TRBJ1-6; 7 nucleotides line up with TRBD1. CDR1 MDHEN and CDR2 SYDVKM come from the germline V gene. The CDR3 covers 14 residues. Trimming took 6 bases from V and 8 from J; bases not matched to a gene: 7. CDR3 sequence reads: CASSPTGFDSPLHF. The CDR3 region has the DNA TGTGCCAGCAGCCCGACAGGGTTTGATTCACCCCTCCACTTT.

This clonotype has more than one count but fewer than ten. The J gene is TRBJ2-1, the V gene TRBV27; possible D gene TRBD1, 6 bases. From germline, CDR1 is MNHEY and CDR2 SMNVEV (reference sequence). Trimming shortened V by 1 base and J by 0 bases, and 10 bases separated the two germline ends. CDR3 length equals 16 residues. CDR3: CASSLYGGGSYNEQFF. CDR3 in DNA: TGTGCCAGCAGTTTATATGGGGGCGGCTCCTACAATGAGCAGTTCTTC.

This clonotype was picked up many times. The chain is built from TRBV12-3 or TRBV12-4 and TRBJ2-7; 12 bases map to TRBD2. The CDR3 length is 14 residues. V was clipped by 6 bases and J by 1 base; unmatched bases: 1. The CDR3 DNA sequence: TGTGCCAGCAGACTAGCGGGAGGTTCCTACGAGCAGTACTTC. It codes for CASRLAGGSYEQYF.

As concerns this clonotype: At one of its ends the junction is not consistent with the germline gene, which may arise from a read error. CDR3 in amino acids: CASDYLGGDLYSEQFF. In nucleotides, the CDR3 is TGTGCCAGCGATTATTTGGGGGGAGATCTCTACAGTGAGCAGTTCTTC. V is TRBV7-2 and J is TRBJ2-1; weak D call: TRBD2 (6 bases). The CDR3 has 16 amino acids. Germline lookup yields CDR1 SGHTA and CDR2 FQGNSA.

The chain carries TRBV19 and TRBJ1-4, with a tentative D call TRBD1 (5 bases). CDR3 length: 16 amino acids. The V end lost 9 bases, the J end lost 0 bases, and 17 bases lay between the germline ends. Germline V lookup: CDR1 LNHDA, CDR2 SQIVND (reference sequence). CDR3 residues: CASRDRLLATNEKLFF. The CDR3 bases are TGTGCCAGCCGCGACAGACTTCTTGCAACTAATGAAAAACTGTTTTTT.

The chain is built from TRBV7-9 and TRBJ2-7, with D hard to call. With 3 bases removed from V and 0 bases from J, the gap between germline ends came to 9 bases. The CDR3 covers 14 residues. Germline CDR1 SEHNR, CDR2 FQNEAQ (reference sequence). The DNA for the CDR3 is TGTGCCAGCAGCTTGACAAGGTACTCCTACGAGCAGTACTTC. It specifies CASSLTRYSYEQYF.

The genes are TRBV4-1 and TRBJ1-5; D unclear. CDR3 length: 15 amino acids. Trimming took 0 bases from V and 2 from J, leaving 8 bases between them. The germline gives CDR1 MGHRA, CDR2 YSYEKL. Written as DNA, the CDR3 is TGCGCCAGCAGCCAAGATCCGGCCGGCAATCAGCCCCAGCATTTT. It encodes CASSQDPAGNQPQHF.